This passage covers 13 T cell receptor beta chains from one sample sequenced in a study of cytomegalovirus exposure and HLA in healthy donors. Amplification used 60 Vbeta primers and 13 Jbeta primers. Some clones are missing from TCRdb's copy, which holds only in-frame ones; the method was immunoSEQ multiplex PCR. The sample totals approximately 110,000 clones; its top ten clones hold around 2.7%. Sequencing was carried out using PBMCs. These receptors all come from a man younger than 45 in good health and CMV-seronegative.

The CDR3 DNA is TGTGCCAGCAGCGCCCGGACAGGCCCCCGCGGCAATGAGCAGTTCTTC. This gives the protein CASSARTGPRGNEQFF. V usage is TRBV9 and J usage is TRBJ2-1; 7 bases are shared with TRBD1. The trim removed 3 bases at V and 6 bases at J, leaving 12 bases unmatched. The CDR3 runs to 16 residues. Looked up from germline, CDR1 is SGDLS and CDR2 is YYNGEE.

V usage is TRBV6-4 and J usage is TRBJ2-1, with 12 bases identical to TRBD2. With 4 bases clipped from V and 9 bases from J, the junction kept 10 bases outside the gene matches. The CDR3 covers 16 residues. Germline assignment: CDR1 MRHNA and CDR2 SNTAGT. The CDR3 protein is CASSVRPTSGRSEQFF. The CDR3, as DNA: TGTGCCAGCAGTGTCCGTCCCACTAGCGGGAGGAGTGAGCAGTTCTTC.

V usage is TRBV9 and J usage is TRBJ2-1, with 7 bases lining up with TRBD2. The CDR3 is 15 amino acids. After removal of 0 bases from V and 6 bases from J, the junction contained 6 bases not matched to a gene. Looked up from germline, CDR1 is SGDLS and CDR2 is YYNGEE. The CDR3 nucleotides read TGTGCCAGCAGCGTAGGGGCTAGCGGATTCAATGAGCAGTTCTTC. It encodes CASSVGASGFNEQFF.

The chain recombines TRBV5-1 with TRBJ2-3; the D gene is possibly TRBD2 (7 bases). CDR1 is SGHRS and CDR2 is YFSETQ in the germline V gene. V was clipped by 3 bases and J by 5 bases, with 16 bases between them. This CDR3 is 15 amino acids long. As DNA, the CDR3 is TGCGCCAGCAGCTGGGGAGGGGGACGGGAAGATACGCAGTATTTT. Amino acid sequence: CASSWGGGREDTQYF.

Of note for this clone: At one end the junction does not follow the germline gene, possibly because of a read error. This rearrangement joins TRBV2 to TRBJ1-2, with 10 bases matching TRBD1. Germline values: CDR1 SNHLY, CDR2 FYNNEI. This CDR3 is 16 amino acids long. The CDR3 is CASSQAGRQGAGGYTF. DNA for the CDR3: TGTGCCAGCAGTCAAGCGGGGCGACAGGGGGCCGGTGGCTACACCTTC.

V usage is TRBV5-1 and J usage is TRBJ2-1; TRBD1 agrees at 9 bases. The V gene end was trimmed by 5 bases and the J gene end by 6 bases; junction bases not matched to a gene: 9. This CDR3 has 15 amino acids. The germline V gene has CDR1 SGHRS and CDR2 YFSETQ. The DNA for the CDR3 is TGCGCCAGCAGTCCTGCACAGGGGGCTTTCAATGAGCAGTTCTTC. The encoded protein is CASSPAQGAFNEQFF.

As DNA, the CDR3 is TGTGCCAGCAGCTTGGGTACCTACAATGAGCAGTTCTTC. This sequence encodes CASSLGTYNEQFF. V gene TRBV5-6 combines with J gene TRBJ2-1; no reliable D call. Germline assignment: CDR1 SGHDT and CDR2 YYEEEE. The V end was cut by 0 bases, the J end by 2 bases, with 3 bases between. The CDR3 is 13 residues long.

The chain has TRBV19 and TRBJ2-7; TRBD2 aligns across 12 bases. J gave up 0 bases and V 6 bases, and 3 bases lay outside the gene matches. The CDR3 runs 15 residues. CDR1 is LNHDA and CDR2 is SQIVND in the germline V gene (reference sequence). CDR3 sequence (DNA): TGTGCCAGTAGACCGACTAGCGGGAGCTCCTACGAGCAGTACTTC. It is translated as CASRPTSGSSYEQYF.

V gene TRBV5-1 combines with J gene TRBJ2-7; possible D gene TRBD2, 5 bases. Trimming removed 0 bases at V and 4 bases at J, with 8 bases between. The CDR3 spans 13 residues. CDR1 and CDR2 from the germline V gene are SGHRS and YFSETQ. In nucleotides, the CDR3 is TGCGCCAGCAGCTTGGGCGGGCTTTACGAGCAGTACTTC. This translates into CASSLGGLYEQYF.

V gene TRBV2 combines with J gene TRBJ1-1; D is perhaps TRBD1 (5 bases). Germline V gene lookup returns CDR1 SNHLY and CDR2 FYNNEI. The CDR3 has 14 residues. V lost 7 bases, J lost 3 bases, and 15 bases lay in between. The CDR3 here is CASTPREGYTEAFF. CDR3 DNA sequence: TGTGCCAGCACCCCCCGGGAGGGGTACACTGAAGCTTTCTTT.

The J gene is TRBJ1-1, the V gene TRBV11-2; maybe TRBD1 (5 bases). CDR1 and CDR2 (germline): SGHAT, FQNNGV. This CDR3 is 14 amino acids long. Trimming shortened V by 1 base and J by 11 bases, and 17 bases separated the two germline ends. CDR3 amino acids: CASSLASTGTWAFF. DNA for the CDR3: TGTGCCAGCAGCTTAGCCTCAACCGGGACTTGGGCTTTCTTT. Complete variable domain (other parts from reference TRBV11-2 and TRBJ1-1): EAGVAQSPRYKIIEKRQSVAFWCNPISGHATLYWYQQILGQGPKLLIQFQNNGVVDDSQLPKDRFSAERLKGVDSTLKIQPAKLEDSAVYLCASSLASTGTWAFFGQGTRLTVV.

V and J are TRBV2 and TRBJ1-1; D unresolved. The CDR3 is made up of 17 amino acids. Trimming cost V 6 bases and J 0 bases, with 20 bases left between them. Germline CDR1 SNHLY, CDR2 FYNNEI. The CDR3 is CASSVILPGFMNTEAFF. The CDR3 DNA reads as TGTGCCAGCAGCGTCATACTTCCGGGATTCATGAACACTGAAGCTTTCTTT. Looking up the rest from reference TRBV2 and TRBJ1-1 gives the full variable domain: EPEVTQTPSHQVTQMGQEVILRCVPISNHLYFYWYRQILGQKVEFLVSFYNNEISEKSEIFDDQFSVERPDGSNFTLKIRSTKLEDSAMYFCASSVILPGFMNTEAFFGQGTRLTVV.

V and J are TRBV5-6 and TRBJ2-5; 8 nucleotides match TRBD2. After removal of 2 bases from V and 4 bases from J, the junction contained 4 bases not matched to a gene. The CDR3 spans 14 residues. CDR1 is SGHDT, CDR2 YYEEEE, per germline. CDR3 DNA: TGTGCCAGCAGCTTTAGAAGCGGGAGAGAGACCCAGTACTTC. Amino acids: CASSFRSGRETQYF.